This T cell receptor beta chain was recorded in a study of cytomegalovirus exposure and HLA in healthy donors. Study-wide results and caveats: The authors judged a highly shared variant cluster likely a sequencing artifact. The CMV antigen specificity of a few CMV-associated chains was confirmed through in vitro analysis. Later work found most CMV-associated TCR beta chains apparently HLA-restricted. Per published reports, the classifier diagnosed cytomegalovirus status with high specificity and sensitivity.

As concerns this clone: Its matching antigen is unknown.

60 Vbeta and 13 Jbeta primers were used in PCR. Produced via immunoSEQ multiplex PCR; TCRdb's table is partial and in-frame only. The data hold 140,000 or so clones, with 75% to 80% observed a single time. The V and J ends lost 6 bases and 5 bases respectively, with 17 bases between them. This CDR3 has 15 residues. The V gene's germline CDR1 is MDHEN and CDR2 SYDVKM. The sample taken for sequencing was PBMCs. This clonotype was sampled from a woman aged 25 to 45 in good health and CMV-seronegative. V gene TRBV28 combines with J gene TRBJ1-3; D unresolved. The CDR3: CASRSNTILRNTIYF. DNA for the CDR3: TGTGCCAGCAGATCCAACACAATTCTTCGAAACACCATATATTTT.